This passage covers 14 T cell receptor beta chains from one sample sequenced in a study of blood T cells in healthy people across ages. For the second PCR, which ran for about 6 to 11 cycles, a sample-barcoded 5' primer and a J-beta primer mix were used. TCRdb passed the 5' RACE reads through MiXCR, listing each CDR3 protein once. The sample includes around 790,000 distinct CDR3 sequences, roughly 44% seen only once; the top ten take roughly 19%. The sequenced sample was blood. Every receptor here comes from a man between 60 and 70 years old in good health.

The chain recombines TRBV5-1 with TRBJ2-7, with TRBD1 as a possible D gene (6 bases). Germline-derived CDR1 and CDR2 are SGHRS and YFSETQ. Between the trimmed V and J ends, which lost 5 bases and 5 bases, there was a span of 14 bases. This CDR3 spans 13 amino acids. The CDR3 DNA reads TGCGCCAGCAGGAATGACAGGAACCACGAGCAGTACTTC. It is translated as CASRNDRNHEQYF. The full variable domain, in which reference TRBV5-1 and TRBJ2-7 provide the parts outside the CDR3, is KAGVTQTPRYLIKTRGQQVTLSCSPISGHRSVSWYQQTPGQGLQFLFEYFSETQRNKGNFPGRFSGRQFSNSRSEMNVSTLELGDSALYLCASRNDRNHEQYFGPGTRLTVT.

The table lists this clonotype with many counts. V usage is TRBV19 and J usage is TRBJ1-4; D is unclear. V lost 4 bases, J lost 2 bases, and 11 bases lay in between. CDR3 size: 15 residues. Germline-derived CDR1 and CDR2 are LNHDA and SQIVND (reference sequence). CDR3 nucleotide sequence: TGTGCCAGTAGTAAACTGGGTGTTACTAATGAAAAACTGTTTTTT. Its translation: CASSKLGVTNEKLFF. Full variable domain (rest looked up from reference TRBV19 and TRBJ1-4): DGGITQSPKYLFRKEGQNVTLSCEQNLNHDAMYWYRQDPGQGLRLIYYSQIVNDFQKGDIAEGYSVSREKKESFPLTVTSAQKNPTAFYLCASSKLGVTNEKLFFGSGTQLSVL.

This clonotype was counted only a few times. This chain connects TRBV20-1 to TRBJ1-5, with 8 positions matching TRBD1. The CDR3 is made up of 14 amino acids. V lost 6 bases, J lost 3 bases, and 7 bases stayed unmatched. The V gene's germline CDR1 is DFQATT and CDR2 SNEGSKA (reference sequence). The CDR3 here is CSAVNRGTNQPQHF. For the CDR3, the DNA is TGCAGTGCCGTAAACAGGGGGACCAATCAGCCCCAGCATTTT.

CDR3 in amino acids: CASSMWGSDTDTQYF. The CDR3 region has the DNA TGTGCCAGTAGTATGTGGGGAAGCGACACAGATACGCAGTATTTT. The chain couples TRBV19 to TRBJ2-3; no definite D call. Germline V gene lookup returns CDR1 LNHDA and CDR2 SQIVND (reference sequence). CDR3 length equals 15 residues. V lost 3 bases to trimming and J lost 2 bases, with 12 bases between them.

The gene calls are TRBV6-5 and TRBJ1-1; no definite D call. V gave up 2 bases and J gave up 3 bases, with 16 bases separating them. CDR1 and CDR2 from the germline V gene are MNHEY and SVGAGI. CDR3 length: 16 residues. The CDR3 spells CASSYTDRIGDTEAFF. CDR3 nucleotide sequence: TGTGCCAGCAGTTACACCGACCGAATAGGCGACACTGAAGCTTTCTTT.

The chain recombines TRBV6-2 or TRBV6-3 with TRBJ1-5, with D possibly being TRBD1 (5 bases). There are 14 residues in the CDR3. Germline CDR1 MNHEY, CDR2 SVGEGT. Trimming took off 2 bases at V and 6 bases at J, with 11 bases between the two ends. The CDR3: CASSYGAVSQPQHF. The CDR3 DNA reads TGTGCCAGCAGTTACGGGGCAGTTTCTCAGCCCCAGCATTTT.

Points on this clonotype: A read error may account for a junction end that differs from germline. V usage is TRBV9 and J usage is TRBJ2-1; D tentatively reads TRBD1 or TRBD2 (5 bases each). This CDR3 has 11 residues. The germline gives CDR1 SGDLS, CDR2 YYNGEE. The CDR3 here is CASSEIGTQFF. In nucleotides, the CDR3 is TGTGCCAGCAGCGAAATAGGGACCCAGTTTTTC. Full variable domain (missing parts from reference TRBV9 and TRBJ2-1): DSGVTQTPKHLITATGQRVTLRCSPRSGDLSVYWYQQSLDQGLQFLIQYYNGEERAKGNILERFSAQQFPDLHSELNLSSLELGDSALYFCASSEIGTQFFGPGTRLTVL.

This clonotype was observed once. One junction end disagrees with the germline gene, perhaps due to a read error. This rearrangement joins TRBV6-1 to TRBJ1-6; 9 bases align to TRBD1. The CDR3 extends over 15 amino acids. CDR1 and CDR2 from the germline V gene are MNHNS and SASEGT. The CDR3 sequence is CVSKVGQGLHSPLHF. CDR3 nucleotides: TGTGTCAGCAAAGTAGGACAGGGGCTGCATTCACCCCTCCACTTT.

The table lists this clonotype with many counts. This sequence joins TRBV29-1 and TRBJ2-6; no firm D call. CDR1 is SQVTM and CDR2 is ANQGSEA in the germline V gene. Deletions cut 5 bases from V and 0 bases from J, with 5 bases between. This CDR3 is built from 13 residues. Here the CDR3 reads CSVKSSGANVLTF. The CDR3 nucleotides are TGCAGCGTTAAAAGCTCTGGGGCCAACGTCCTGACTTTC.

For this clonotype: A junction end diverges from the germline sequence, so it may reflect a read error. The chain carries TRBV4-1 and TRBJ2-5; D remains unclear. This CDR3 region has 15 residues. Germline CDR1 reads MGHRA; CDR2 reads YSYEKL. The CDR3 sequence: CASNQDFGRWETQYF. CDR3 sequence (DNA): TGCGCCAGCAACCAAGACTTTGGTCGGTGGGAGACCCAGTACTTC.

The chain couples TRBV20-1 to TRBJ2-1, with TRBD2 matching over 11 bases. The J segment lost 2 bases and the V segment lost 4 bases, leaving 16 bases of the junction unmatched. CDR1 is DFQATT and CDR2 is SNEGSKA in the germline V gene (reference sequence). This CDR3 comprises 19 residues. CDR3 amino acids: CSAKAPLAGGLSPYNEQFF. The CDR3 DNA follows: TGCAGTGCTAAAGCACCCCTAGCGGGGGGCCTGAGCCCCTACAATGAGCAGTTCTTC.

The chain uses TRBV6-2 or TRBV6-3 and TRBJ2-2, with D possibly TRBD2 on 6 matching bases. The CDR3 is 18 amino acids. In germline, CDR1 is MNHEY, CDR2 SVGEGT. Trimming cost V 1 base and J 5 bases, with 20 bases left between them. In DNA, the CDR3 is TGTGCCAGCAGTTACTTGGCTACCGGGGGACCTGGGACCGGGGAGCTGTTTTTT. It is translated as CASSYLATGGPGTGELFF.

This rearrangement joins TRBV9 to TRBJ2-5, with a possible D match to TRBD2 (7 bases). The CDR3 is 16 amino acids. From germline, CDR1 is SGDLS and CDR2 YYNGEE. Trimming left V 0 bases short and J 1 base short, with 13 bases between. The DNA for the CDR3 is TGTGCCAGCAGCGTAGGATTCGCGGGGGCCCAAGAGACCCAGTACTTC. This encodes CASSVGFAGAQETQYF.

The J gene is TRBJ2-6, the V gene TRBV6-2 or TRBV6-3; unclear D gene. This CDR3 contains 15 residues. Germline lookup yields CDR1 MNHEY and CDR2 SVGEGT. Trimming removed 4 bases at V and 2 bases at J, with 9 bases between. The CDR3: CASSSRTAGANVLTF. The CDR3, as DNA: TGTGCCAGCAGTTCGCGGACGGCTGGGGCCAACGTCCTGACTTTC.